The rows below give T cell receptor beta chains drawn from one sample of a study of shared clonotypes between healthy human individuals. Data came from immunoSEQ multiplex PCR; TCRdb stores just in-frame clones and leaves some out. The repertoire holds approximately 740,000 clones, with more than 85% as singletons. The source material was naive CD8+ T cells sorted from blood. The receptors shown here come from a man in his thirties or forties in good health. The conserved cysteine and the conserved F or W are not part of the CDR3 here.

v_gene	j_gene	CDR3aa
TRBV30	TRBJ1-1	ASQIGTEAF
TRBV28	TRBJ1-4	ASSVRANEKLF
TRBV2	TRBJ2-7	ASILTDAYEQY
TRBV5-6	TRBJ2-7	ASAEFQGYEQY
TRBV29-1	TRBJ2-7	SVETGDVTYEQY
TRBV27	TRBJ1-1	ASSGQGGRTEAF
TRBV10-3	TRBJ1-2	AITDWTAGYT
TRBV13	TRBJ2-7	ASSSSGTSGRGEQY
TRBV25-1	TRBJ2-7	ASGNYEQY
TRBV7-8	TRBJ2-3	ASSFYSYLTDTQY
TRBV28	TRBJ2-7	ASSFGQPYEQY
TRBV27	TRBJ2-2	ASSPPTDRVHTGELF
TRBV11-2	TRBJ2-1	ASSSLDNEQF
TRBV15	TRBJ1-5	ATSDTIGNQPQH
TRBV9	TRBJ1-2	ASSVVGTGLPGYGYT
TRBV7-9	TRBJ2-1	ASSGTMMDEQF
TRBV4-1	TRBJ2-3	ASSQVLGLAGADTQY
TRBV9	TRBJ2-5	ASSVSGSSVGETQY
TRBV10-1	TRBJ2-3	ASKAGHTDTQY